This T cell receptor beta chain appears in the sequencing data of a study of T cell changes during pregnancy in multiple sclerosis. The germline gives CDR1 SGHTA, CDR2 FQGNSA. The V end lost 3 bases, the J end lost 4 bases, and 11 bases lay between the germline ends. This CDR3 is built from 14 residues. This clone was detected only once. TCRdb's table, derived via immunoSEQ multiplex PCR, lists solely in-frame clones and lacks some. This sample yields around 60,000 clones, of which about 93% are seen a single time; less than 3.5% belongs to the top ten. The sequence came from a female donor in good health, enrolled as a control in a pregnancy study. The chain carries TRBV7-2 and TRBJ2-3; maybe TRBD2 (5 bases). The sample consisted of peripheral blood, taken in the third trimester of pregnancy. The CDR3 DNA reads as TGTGCCAGCAGCTTGAATAGCGTAGCAGATACGCAGTATTTT. This sequence encodes CASSLNSVADTQYF. The variable domain in full, with the rest retrieved from reference TRBV7-2 and TRBJ2-3, is GAGVSQSPSNKVTEKGKDVELRCDPISGHTALYWYRQSLGQGLEFLIYFQGNSAPDKSGLPSDRFSAERTGGSVSTLTIQRTQQEDSAVYLCASSLNSVADTQYFGPGTRLTVL.